The 8 T cell receptor beta chains presented below share a single source sample, sequenced in a study of beta chain features in type 1 diabetes. The whole isolated RNA underwent reverse transcription, so sequencing captured expressed TCRB transcripts. TCRdb's copy holds only in-frame clones and misses some; the assay was immunoSEQ multiplex PCR. The data hold 450,000 to 600,000 clones, with about 30% observed a single time. The specimen sequenced was naive CD4+ T cells from blood. These TCRs come from a man younger than 35 in good health.

This clone has more than one count but fewer than ten. The chain carries TRBV4-3 and TRBJ2-7; a possible D gene is TRBD1 (5 bases). CDR3 length: 12 amino acids. Germline CDR1 and CDR2: LGHNA and YSLEER. V dropped 6 bases and J dropped 6 bases, with 12 bases sitting between them. CDR3 in amino acids: CASRGPGFEQYF. CDR3 in DNA: TGCGCCAGCAGGGGGCCTGGCTTCGAGCAGTACTTC.

The rearrangement links TRBV4-1 to TRBJ2-5; possibly TRBD2 for D (5 bases). The CDR3 runs 15 residues. The V end was cut by 1 base, the J end by 4 bases, with 13 bases between. CDR1 MGHRA and CDR2 YSYEKL come from the germline V gene. In nucleotides, the CDR3 is TGCGCCAGCAGCCAAGGCCCCCTAGCTCCAGAGACCCAGTACTTC. This translates into CASSQGPLAPETQYF.

The V gene is TRBV4-1, the J gene TRBJ2-3; 7 bases align to TRBD1. After removal of 6 bases from V and 1 base from J, the junction contained 7 bases not matched to a gene. Per the germline V gene, CDR1 is MGHRA and CDR2 is YSYEKL. CDR3 size: 15 residues. The CDR3 protein is CASRQQGLGTDTQYF. The CDR3 DNA reads as TGCGCCAGCAGACAACAGGGGCTGGGCACAGATACGCAGTATTTT.

V gene TRBV2 combines with J gene TRBJ2-6, with D perhaps TRBD1 (6 bases). Looked up from germline, CDR1 is SNHLY and CDR2 is FYNNEI. This CDR3 region has 18 residues. V lost 8 bases, J lost 0 bases, and 20 bases lay in between. CDR3 nucleotide sequence: TGTGCCAGCCTCCAACAGGGTCTCGGCCTCTCTGGGGCCAACGTCCTGACTTTC. Protein product: CASLQQGLGLSGANVLTF.

This clone was counted a few times. V gene TRBV5-6 combines with J gene TRBJ2-7; 10 bases align to TRBD2. The CDR3 contains 12 residues. The V gene end was trimmed by 6 bases and the J gene end by 11 bases; junction bases not matched to a gene: 8. The germline gives CDR1 SGHDT, CDR2 YYEEEE. The CDR3 loop reads CASNRLAGAKYF. In DNA, the CDR3 is TGTGCCAGCAACCGCCTAGCGGGAGCTAAGTACTTC.

This rearrangement joins TRBV29-1 to TRBJ2-1; D is unclear. V lost 5 bases and J 1 base, leaving 9 bases between the germline ends. This CDR3 contains 13 residues. CDR1 and CDR2 (germline): SQVTM, ANQGSEA. The CDR3 is CSVPTASYNEQFF. The CDR3 DNA is TGCAGCGTTCCCACAGCTTCCTACAATGAGCAGTTCTTC.

The chain joins TRBV9 to TRBJ1-1; 7 nucleotides line up with TRBD1. CDR3 length: 16 amino acids. Trimming took 0 bases from V and 0 from J; bases not matched to a gene: 5. The germline CDR1 and CDR2 sequences are SGDLS and YYNGEE. The CDR3: CASSVGPGGMNTEAFF. DNA of the CDR3: TGTGCCAGCAGCGTAGGGCCAGGGGGTATGAACACTGAAGCTTTCTTT.

The chain recombines TRBV4-3 with TRBJ2-3, with D perhaps matching TRBD2 (5 bases). With 0 bases removed from V and 6 bases from J, the gap between germline ends came to 7 bases. Looked up from germline, CDR1 is LGHNA and CDR2 is YSLEER. The CDR3 is 13 residues long. This CDR3 reads CASSQDRGDTQYF. The CDR3 DNA sequence: TGCGCCAGCAGCCAAGATCGAGGGGATACGCAGTATTTT.